The rows below give T cell receptor beta chains drawn from one sample of a study of cytomegalovirus exposure and HLA in healthy donors. Here immunoSEQ multiplex PCR was the method, and the copy in TCRdb shows in-frame clones only, minus some. The table records roughly 240,000 clones, 70% to 90% of them present only once. The sample consisted of PBMCs. The receptor set was obtained from a girl aged 2 to 10 in good health and CMV-seronegative. Each CDR3 is given with its conserved first and last residue. A D gene is named only where the DNA matches it firmly. A row's size may be missing; if present it is once, few, many or a size class.

CDR3 length: 14
V gene: TRBV12-5
J gene: TRBJ1-2
D gene: -
clone size: -
CDR3 DNA: TGTGCTAGTGGTACGGAGGGCAGGCTCTATGGCTACACCTTC
CDR3 protein: CASGTEGRLYGYTF

CDR3 length: 13
V gene: TRBV29-1
J gene: TRBJ1-6
D gene: TRBD1
clone size: -
CDR3 DNA: TGCAGCGGGAAGAGACAGGGGGAGGCACCCCTCCACTTT
CDR3 protein: CSGKRQGEAPLHF

CDR3 length: 17
V gene: TRBV4-1
J gene: TRBJ2-3
D gene: TRBD2
clone size: -
CDR3 DNA: TGCGCCAGCAGCCAAGAAGGTAGCGGGAGGGCAGCAGATACGCAGTATTTT
CDR3 protein: CASSQEGSGRAADTQYF

CDR3 length: 15
V gene: TRBV6-4
J gene: TRBJ1-6
D gene: TRBD1
clone size: -
CDR3 DNA: TGTGCCAGCAGTGCATTGGGCAGGGGGAATTCACCCCTCCACTTT
CDR3 protein: CASSALGRGNSPLHF

CDR3 length: 14
V gene: TRBV5-1
J gene: TRBJ2-7
D gene: TRBD1
clone size: -
CDR3 DNA: TGCGCCAGCAGCAACTCCGGGACAGGGTACGAGCAGTACTTC
CDR3 protein: CASSNSGTGYEQYF

CDR3 length: 16
V gene: TRBV7-9
J gene: TRBJ1-5
D gene: TRBD1
clone size: -
CDR3 DNA: TGTTCCAGCAGCACTCAGGGGGCCCATAGCAATCAGCCCCAGCATTTT
CDR3 protein: CSSSTQGAHSNQPQHF

CDR3 length: 15
V gene: TRBV4-1
J gene: TRBJ2-7
D gene: TRBD1
clone size: -
CDR3 DNA: TGCGCCAGCAGCCTGCGGGACAGGGGGACGGCCGAGCAGTACTTC
CDR3 protein: CASSLRDRGTAEQYF

CDR3 length: 15
V gene: TRBV6-1
J gene: TRBJ1-6
D gene: TRBD1
clone size: once
CDR3 DNA: TGTGCCAGCAGACTTTCGACAGGGCCTAATTCACCCCTCCACTTT
CDR3 protein: CASRLSTGPNSPLHF

CDR3 length: 14
V gene: TRBV19
J gene: TRBJ2-2
D gene: -
clone size: -
CDR3 DNA: TGTGCCAGTAGTATAGATCGGCGGCCCGGGGAGCTGTTTTTT
CDR3 protein: CASSIDRRPGELFF

CDR3 length: 14
V gene: TRBV6-5
J gene: TRBJ2-5
D gene: -
clone size: -
CDR3 DNA: TGTGCCAGCACCAGCCCGGGACTCTCTCGAACCCAGTACTTC
CDR3 protein: CASTSPGLSRTQYF

CDR3 length: 17
V gene: TRBV7-9
J gene: TRBJ1-5
D gene: -
clone size: -
CDR3 DNA: TGTGCCAGCAGCTTAGGTTGGGGGGGGTATAGCAATCAGCCCCAGCATTTT
CDR3 protein: CASSLGWGGYSNQPQHF

CDR3 length: 14
V gene: TRBV6-1
J gene: TRBJ2-7
D gene: -
clone size: -
CDR3 DNA: TGTGCCAGCAGTACCCACGGACAGTCCTACGAGCAGTACTTC
CDR3 protein: CASSTHGQSYEQYF

CDR3 length: 16
V gene: TRBV4-2
J gene: TRBJ2-7
D gene: TRBD2
clone size: -
CDR3 DNA: TGTGCCAGCAGCCAAGACGGAATAGCGGGCTACTACGAGCAGTACTTC
CDR3 protein: CASSQDGIAGYYEQYF

CDR3 length: 11
V gene: TRBV11-2
J gene: TRBJ1-2
D gene: -
clone size: -
CDR3 DNA: TGTGCCAGCAGCTCCAATGATGGCTACACCTTC
CDR3 protein: CASSSNDGYTF

CDR3 length: 13
V gene: TRBV6-6
J gene: TRBJ2-7
D gene: -
clone size: -
CDR3 DNA: TGTGCCAGCAGTTACTCCCCCCTCTACGAGCAGTACTTC
CDR3 protein: CASSYSPLYEQYF

CDR3 length: 12
V gene: TRBV6-6
J gene: TRBJ1-1
D gene: -
clone size: -
CDR3 DNA: TGTGCCAGCAGTCGTCAGTCCACTGAAGCTTTCTTT
CDR3 protein: CASSRQSTEAFF

CDR3 length: 13
V gene: TRBV6-7
J gene: TRBJ2-1
D gene: TRBD1
clone size: -
CDR3 DNA: TGTGCCAGCCGGGGACAGAACAACAATGAGCAGTTCTTC
CDR3 protein: CASRGQNNNEQFF

CDR3 length: 12
V gene: TRBV7-8
J gene: TRBJ1-2
D gene: TRBD1
clone size: -
CDR3 DNA: TGTGCCAGCAGCCCCGGGACAGGGTACAACACCTTC
CDR3 protein: CASSPGTGYNTF

CDR3 length: 14
V gene: TRBV25-1
J gene: TRBJ2-7
D gene: -
clone size: -
CDR3 DNA: TGTGCCAGCAGTGAATTAGGAGTAGCAAGTGAGCAGTACTTC
CDR3 protein: CASSELGVASEQYF

CDR3 length: 14
V gene: TRBV15
J gene: TRBJ1-2
D gene: TRBD1
clone size: -
CDR3 DNA: TGTGCCACCAGCAGAGAGACAGGGGCCTATGGCTACACCTTC
CDR3 protein: CATSRETGAYGYTF

CDR3 length: 18
V gene: TRBV14
J gene: TRBJ2-6
D gene: TRBD2
clone size: -
CDR3 DNA: TGTGCCAGCAGCCCGGGACTAGCGGGAGGACCTGGGGCCAACGTCCTGACTTTC
CDR3 protein: CASSPGLAGGPGANVLTF

CDR3 length: 10
V gene: TRBV20-1
J gene: TRBJ1-2
D gene: -
clone size: -
CDR3 DNA: TGCAGTGCTAGAGTAATTGGCTACACCTTC
CDR3 protein: CSARVIGYTF

CDR3 length: 14
V gene: TRBV7-6
J gene: TRBJ2-3
D gene: -
clone size: -
CDR3 DNA: TGTGCCAGCAGCTTACCAGTGAACGCAGATACGCAGTATTTT
CDR3 protein: CASSLPVNADTQYF

CDR3 length: 14
V gene: TRBV4-1
J gene: TRBJ2-5
D gene: -
clone size: -
CDR3 DNA: TGCGCCAGCAGTCCTAGAAGCGGGTCGGAGACCCAGTACTTC
CDR3 protein: CASSPRSGSETQYF

CDR3 length: 15
V gene: TRBV7-9
J gene: TRBJ2-2
D gene: -
clone size: -
CDR3 DNA: TGTGCCAGCAGCTTAGGTATTGCGGACACCGGGGAGCTGTTTTTT
CDR3 protein: CASSLGIADTGELFF

CDR3 length: 15
V gene: TRBV4-1
J gene: TRBJ1-1
D gene: -
clone size: few
CDR3 DNA: TGCGCCAGCAGCCAGGACAGCTATCCGAACACTGAAGCTTTCTTT
CDR3 protein: CASSQDSYPNTEAFF

CDR3 length: 14
V gene: TRBV5-1
J gene: TRBJ2-3
D gene: TRBD2
clone size: -
CDR3 DNA: TGCGCCGTAGCCGGGGGGATCGGCACAGATACGCAGTATTTT
CDR3 protein: CAVAGGIGTDTQYF

CDR3 length: 17
V gene: TRBV4-1
J gene: TRBJ2-6
D gene: -
clone size: -
CDR3 DNA: TGCGCCAGCAGCCAAGTAGGCGGGTACTCTGGGGCCAACGTCCTGACTTTC
CDR3 protein: CASSQVGGYSGANVLTF

CDR3 length: 10
V gene: TRBV20-1
J gene: TRBJ1-2
D gene: -
clone size: -
CDR3 DNA: TGCAGTGCTCCCACAGGAAGCTACACCTTC
CDR3 protein: CSAPTGSYTF

CDR3 length: 14
V gene: TRBV30
J gene: TRBJ2-2
D gene: -
clone size: -
CDR3 DNA: TGTGCCTGGAGTCGGGCGGGGGCGACCGGGGAGCTGTTTTTT
CDR3 protein: CAWSRAGATGELFF

CDR3 length: 11
V gene: TRBV10-3
J gene: TRBJ1-1
D gene: -
clone size: -
CDR3 DNA: TGTGCCACACACATGAACACTGAAGCTTTCTTT
CDR3 protein: CATHMNTEAFF

CDR3 length: 13
V gene: TRBV6-1
J gene: TRBJ1-2
D gene: -
clone size: -
CDR3 DNA: TGTGCCAGCAGATTGAGAAATAACTATGGCTACACTTTC
CDR3 protein: CASRLRNNYGYTF

CDR3 length: 14
V gene: TRBV30
J gene: TRBJ2-1
D gene: TRBD2
clone size: few
CDR3 DNA: TGTGCCTGGAGTGTACTAGCGGGGGCCCGTGAGCAGTTCTTC
CDR3 protein: CAWSVLAGAREQFF

CDR3 length: 15
V gene: TRBV27
J gene: TRBJ1-6
D gene: TRBD1
clone size: -
CDR3 DNA: TGTGCCAGCCGCTTCCGGGACAGGGGATATTCACCCCTCCACTTT
CDR3 protein: CASRFRDRGYSPLHF

CDR3 length: 16
V gene: TRBV29-1
J gene: TRBJ2-1
D gene: -
clone size: -
CDR3 DNA: TGCAGCGTTGGGGGGGGCCGGGAGGCCTTATACAATGAGCAGTTCTTC
CDR3 protein: CSVGGGREALYNEQFF

CDR3 length: 14
V gene: TRBV30
J gene: TRBJ2-5
D gene: -
clone size: -
CDR3 DNA: TGTGCCTGGAGTGGGGGGCAGGGCCAAGAGACCCAGTACTTC
CDR3 protein: CAWSGGQGQETQYF

CDR3 length: 12
V gene: TRBV11-2
J gene: TRBJ2-3
D gene: -
clone size: -
CDR3 DNA: TGTGCCAGCAGCTTAGGGCGGGATACGCAGTATTTT
CDR3 protein: CASSLGRDTQYF

CDR3 length: 14
V gene: TRBV6-1
J gene: TRBJ2-7
D gene: -
clone size: -
CDR3 DNA: TGTGCCAGCAGTAGGGGGTTCAGCTCCTACGAGCAGTACTTC
CDR3 protein: CASSRGFSSYEQYF

CDR3 length: 12
V gene: TRBV7-2
J gene: TRBJ1-2
D gene: TRBD1
clone size: -
CDR3 DNA: TGTGCCAGCAGCCGGGACAGGGTTGGCTACACCTTC
CDR3 protein: CASSRDRVGYTF

CDR3 length: 15
V gene: TRBV6-5
J gene: TRBJ2-7
D gene: -
clone size: -
CDR3 DNA: TGTGCCAGCAGTTACACGCAGGCCCCTTCCTACGAGCAGTACTTC
CDR3 protein: CASSYTQAPSYEQYF

CDR3 length: 13
V gene: TRBV5-1
J gene: TRBJ2-7
D gene: -
clone size: -
CDR3 DNA: TGCGCCAGCAGCGCGGGTCCGATCTACGAGCAGTACTTC
CDR3 protein: CASSAGPIYEQYF

CDR3 length: 16
V gene: TRBV29-1
J gene: TRBJ2-2
D gene: TRBD2
clone size: -
CDR3 DNA: TGCAGCGTTGAAGATCGCCTAGCGGGAGGGCTCGGGGAGCTGTTTTTT
CDR3 protein: CSVEDRLAGGLGELFF

CDR3 length: 14
V gene: TRBV7-2
J gene: TRBJ2-7
D gene: TRBD1
clone size: -
CDR3 DNA: TGTGCCAGCACCCAGGACAGGGGATTCTACGAGCAGTACTTC
CDR3 protein: CASTQDRGFYEQYF

CDR3 length: 12
V gene: TRBV4-1
J gene: TRBJ2-4
D gene: -
clone size: -
CDR3 DNA: TGCGCCAGCAGCCAAGGCAGCGGCGGGCAGTACTTC
CDR3 protein: CASSQGSGGQYF

CDR3 length: 13
V gene: TRBV30
J gene: TRBJ2-2
D gene: -
clone size: few
CDR3 DNA: TGTGCCTGGAGCGACTCGTACACCGGGGAGCTGTTTTTT
CDR3 protein: CAWSDSYTGELFF

CDR3 length: 14
V gene: TRBV13
J gene: TRBJ2-1
D gene: TRBD1
clone size: -
CDR3 DNA: TGTGCCAGCAGACCGCGACAGGGGTCCAATGAGCAGTTCTTC
CDR3 protein: CASRPRQGSNEQFF

CDR3 length: 14
V gene: TRBV6-1
J gene: TRBJ2-3
D gene: -
clone size: -
CDR3 DNA: TGTGCCAGCAGTCCCCGGACACCCACAGATACGCAGTATTTT
CDR3 protein: CASSPRTPTDTQYF

CDR3 length: 16
V gene: TRBV5-1
J gene: TRBJ1-3
D gene: -
clone size: -
CDR3 DNA: TGCGCCAGCAGCCAGACCGACAGGCTTTCTGGAAACACCATATATTTT
CDR3 protein: CASSQTDRLSGNTIYF

CDR3 length: 13
V gene: TRBV2
J gene: TRBJ1-2
D gene: TRBD1
clone size: -
CDR3 DNA: TGTGCCAGTACCACAGGGGTCAACTATGGCTACACCTTC
CDR3 protein: CASTTGVNYGYTF

CDR3 length: 14
V gene: TRBV6-1
J gene: TRBJ2-7
D gene: -
clone size: once
CDR3 DNA: TGTGCCAGCAGTGAGGCTAGCGCCTCCTACGAGCAGTACTTC
CDR3 protein: CASSEASASYEQYF

CDR3 length: 15
V gene: TRBV27
J gene: TRBJ2-7
D gene: TRBD2
clone size: -
CDR3 DNA: TGTGCCAGCAGTTTAACGGGGGAGGGGTCCTACGAGCAGTACTTC
CDR3 protein: CASSLTGEGSYEQYF

CDR3 length: 14
V gene: TRBV7-2
J gene: TRBJ2-7
D gene: TRBD2
clone size: -
CDR3 DNA: TGTGCCAGCAGCAAGACGGGGGGGTCCTACGAGCAGTACTTC
CDR3 protein: CASSKTGGSYEQYF